These 29 T cell receptor beta chains came from one sample sequenced in a study of blood T cells in healthy people across ages. Through a sample-barcoded 5' primer and a J-beta primer mix, a second PCR was run for about 7 to 12 cycles. One entry per CDR3 protein, called by TCRdb with MiXCR from the 5' RACE reads. The sample gives roughly 500,000 distinct CDR3 sequences, around 24% of which show up once; just over 8.5% is in the top ten. These data also featured in a second study, about T cells of mothers and their children.

The sample taken for sequencing was blood. The receptors were gathered from a boy aged 5-17 years in good health.

The J gene is TRBJ2-1, the V gene TRBV28; 12 nucleotides match TRBD2. The CDR3 runs to 17 residues. Trimming at V came to 3 bases and at J to 7 bases, leaving 10 bases not matched to a gene. From germline, CDR1 is MDHEN and CDR2 SYDVKM. The CDR3 bases are TGTGCCAGCAGTTTCTCTAGCGGGAGGGCCCCCACGAATGAGCAGTTCTTC. Translating gives CASSFSSGRAPTNEQFF.

A few counts support this clonotype. This sequence joins TRBV4-3 and TRBJ2-2, with no clear D. V was shortened by 0 bases and J by 9 bases, with 11 bases between the two germline ends. The CDR3 totals 14 residues. From germline, CDR1 is LGHNA and CDR2 YSLEER. For the CDR3, the DNA is TGCGCCAGCAGCCAAGACCCCGGGCATAGGGAGCTGTTTTTT. Its protein is CASSQDPGHRELFF.

This rearrangement joins TRBV4-3 to TRBJ1-2, with unresolved D. V shed 2 bases and J shed 4 bases, with 8 bases lying between them. Germline V gives CDR1 LGHNA, CDR2 YSLEER. CDR3 length: 13 residues. CDR3 coding DNA: TGCGCCAGCAGCCAAATCGGCTTCTATGGCTACACCTTC. It is translated as CASSQIGFYGYTF.

The chain has TRBV5-5 and TRBJ1-2; D call uncertain. The germline CDR1 and CDR2 sequences are SGHKS and YYEKEE (reference sequence). Trimming pared 0 bases from V and 5 bases from J, leaving 5 bases between. The CDR3 contains 12 residues. This CDR3 is CASSLEQYGYTF. CDR3 sequence (DNA): TGTGCCAGCAGCTTGGAACAGTATGGCTACACCTTC. The full variable domain, completed using reference TRBV5-5 and TRBJ1-2, is DAGVTQSPTHLIKTRGQQVTLRCSPISGHKSVSWYQQVLGQGPQFIFQYYEKEERGRGNFPDRFSARQFPNYSSELNVNALLLGDSALYLCASSLEQYGYTFGSGTRLTVV.

This clonotype has just one count. This sequence joins TRBV14 and TRBJ2-7, with 7 bases fitting TRBD2. The CDR3 extends over 19 amino acids. CDR1 is SGHDN, CDR2 FVKESK, per germline. With 0 bases clipped from V and 3 bases from J, the junction kept 17 bases outside the gene matches. CDR3 in DNA: TGTGCCAGCAGCCAAGATGAACACCCTCTAGCGGATGGATACTACGAGCAGTACTTC. As protein: CASSQDEHPLADGYYEQYF.

The chain links TRBV20-1 to TRBJ2-7; 9 nucleotides align to TRBD2. This CDR3 is built from 15 residues. Germline V CDR1 and CDR2: DFQATT, SNEGSKA (reference sequence). V dropped 0 bases and J dropped 4; count of bases not matched to a gene: 7. Here the CDR3 DNA reads TGCAGTGCTAGAGATAGGACTAGCGCCGATTACGAGCAGTACTTC. It translates to CSARDRTSADYEQYF.

This chain connects TRBV9 to TRBJ1-2, with unresolved D. This CDR3 comprises 15 residues. Germline V gene sequence: CDR1 SGDLS, CDR2 YYNGEE. Trimming pared 3 bases from V and 4 bases from J, leaving 16 bases between. The CDR3 is CASSDLRGIPYGYTF. The CDR3 DNA is TGTGCCAGCAGCGACCTCCGAGGGATTCCCTATGGCTACACCTTC. The variable domain in full, with the rest retrieved from reference TRBV9 and TRBJ1-2, is DSGVTQTPKHLITATGQRVTLRCSPRSGDLSVYWYQQSLDQGLQFLIQYYNGEERAKGNILERFSAQQFPDLHSELNLSSLELGDSALYFCASSDLRGIPYGYTFGSGTRLTVV.

This clonotype has more than one count but fewer than ten. Because it lacks the conserved phenylalanine or tryptophan at the end, this CDR3 is likely a read error. The chain carries TRBV3-1 and TRBJ2-1, with D unresolved. Deletions cut 3 bases from V and 0 bases from J, with 6 bases between. The CDR3 extends over 14 amino acids. Germline values: CDR1 LGHDT, CDR2 YNNKEL (reference sequence). The CDR3 spells CASSHPSSYNEQFL. The CDR3 nucleotides are TGTGCCAGCAGCCACCCGAGCTCCTACAATGAGCAGTTCCTC.

In the case of this clonotype: The junction shows a germline mismatch at one end, possibly a read error. J is TRBJ1-1 and V is TRBV12-3 or TRBV12-4; 7 bases are shared with TRBD1. The CDR3 length is 15 residues. CDR3 protein: CASSLVGGVNTEALF. Written as DNA, the CDR3 is TGTGCCAGCAGTTTAGTAGGGGGCGTGAACACTGAAGCTCTCTTT.

The chain has TRBV28 and TRBJ2-7; 7 nucleotides agree with TRBD2. Germline assignment: CDR1 MDHEN and CDR2 SYDVKM. CDR3 size: 13 residues. J gave up 2 bases and V 6 bases, and 4 bases lay outside the gene matches. The CDR3 region is CASRPGGTYEQYF. CDR3 DNA sequence: TGTGCCAGCAGACCCGGGGGGACCTACGAGCAGTACTTC.

The chain carries TRBV10-3 and TRBJ2-7, with D perhaps TRBD1 (5 bases). Trimming cost V 6 bases and J 2 bases, with 14 bases left between them. CDR1 and CDR2 from the germline V gene are ENHRY and SYGVKD. CDR3 length: 14 residues. The CDR3 DNA reads TGTGCCATCAGACCGCAGGGAAATACCTACGAGCAGTACTTC. Amino acids: CAIRPQGNTYEQYF.

J is TRBJ1-6 and V is TRBV6-5, with D hard to call. Trimming left V 6 bases short and J 8 bases short, with 11 bases between. The V gene's germline CDR1 is MNHEY and CDR2 SVGAGI. This CDR3 spans 13 amino acids. CDR3 DNA: TGTGCCAGCAGGTACGTCGGGGATTCACCCCTCCACTTT. As protein: CASRYVGDSPLHF.

The J gene is TRBJ2-5, the V gene TRBV13; unclear D gene. The assigned J gene may be wrong: the sequence end matches TRBJ2-1 better. The CDR3 is made up of 14 amino acids. Germline V CDR1 and CDR2: PRHDT, FYEKMQ (reference sequence). CDR3: CASSLGAERGEQFF. CDR3 bases: TGTGCCAGCAGCTTAGGGGCTGAACGCGGTGAGCAGTTCTTC.

A single count supports this clonotype. The chain links TRBV5-1 to TRBJ1-4; the D is unclear. The germline gives CDR1 SGHRS, CDR2 YFSETQ. Trimming shortened V by 3 bases and J by 0 bases, and 6 bases separated the two germline ends. This CDR3 comprises 14 residues. The CDR3 protein is CASSSETTNEKLFF. The CDR3 region has the DNA TGCGCCAGCAGCTCAGAAACAACTAATGAAAAACTGTTTTTT.

This clonotype was seen a handful of times. This is likely a read error, given that the CDR3 carries no conserved phenylalanine or tryptophan at its end. V usage is TRBV5-5 and J usage is TRBJ1-5; D is possibly TRBD1 (6 bases). Trimming cost V 0 bases and J 6 bases, with 25 bases left between them. CDR1 and CDR2 (germline): SGHKS, YYEKEE (reference sequence). CDR3 length: 19 amino acids. The CDR3 spells CASSLGRRGKYSSIQPQHS. As DNA, the CDR3 is TGTGCCAGCAGCTTGGGTCGGAGGGGGAAGTACAGTTCCATTCAGCCCCAGCATTCT.

This chain uses TRBV27 with TRBJ2-1; no clear D. This CDR3 is 14 amino acids long. V was cut by 3 bases and J by 8 bases, with 14 bases left in between. Germline CDR1 reads MNHEY; CDR2 reads SMNVEV (reference sequence). The CDR3 coding sequence is TGTGCCAGCAGTTTCCATTTACAACGAGATGAGCAGTTCTTC. Its protein product is CASSFHLQRDEQFF.

V gene TRBV28 combines with J gene TRBJ2-7; perhaps D is TRBD1 or TRBD2 (7 bases each). This CDR3 is built from 13 residues. V shed 8 bases and J shed 4 bases, with 15 bases lying between them. Per the germline V gene, CDR1 is MDHEN and CDR2 is SYDVKM. The CDR3 loop reads CASWEGAWYEQYF. CDR3 bases: TGTGCCAGCTGGGAGGGGGCTTGGTACGAGCAGTACTTC.

On this clonotype: A junction end diverges from the germline sequence, so it may reflect a read error. This rearrangement joins TRBV24-1 to TRBJ1-2; D may be TRBD1 (5 bases). Per germline, CDR1 KGHDR and CDR2 SFDVKD. This CDR3 contains 13 residues. The chain's CDR3 is CATSDRTLDGYTF. The CDR3 nucleotides are TGTGCCACCAGTGATCGGACACTGGATGGCTATACCTTC.

This clonotype was detected only a few times. J is TRBJ2-3 and V is TRBV9; perhaps TRBD2 as D (6 bases). This CDR3 contains 14 residues. The germline V and J ends were trimmed by 3 bases and 5 bases, with 13 bases remaining between them. CDR1 is SGDLS, CDR2 YYNGEE, per germline. CDR3 DNA sequence: TGTGCCAGCAGCGAGGTGGGAGGAGGAGATACGCAGTATTTT. This translates into CASSEVGGGDTQYF.

A few counts support this clonotype. V usage is TRBV5-1 and J usage is TRBJ2-1, with 8 bases lining up with TRBD2. Germline V gives CDR1 SGHRS, CDR2 YFSETQ. The CDR3 has 13 amino acids. V was pared by 0 bases and J by 14 bases, with 7 bases of the junction left unmatched. The CDR3 DNA sequence: TGCGCCAGCAGCTTGGATTCCGTAGCGGGAAAGTTCTTC. Protein: CASSLDSVAGKFF.

V gene TRBV7-9 combines with J gene TRBJ2-5; tentatively, D is TRBD1 (6 bases). The J call may be faulty, since TRBJ2-7 better matches the DNA end. CDR1 is SEHNR, CDR2 FQNEAQ, per germline (reference sequence). The CDR3 has 15 amino acids. The CDR3 DNA is TGTGCCAGCAGCTTAGCGGGGGCGCGGGTCTACGAGCAGTACTTC. This encodes CASSLAGARVYEQYF.

Only a few counts were recorded for this clonotype. This chain connects TRBV9 to TRBJ2-7; 8 nucleotides match TRBD1. CDR3 size: 15 residues. Germline V lookup: CDR1 SGDLS, CDR2 YYNGEE. The ends lost 0 bases at V and 2 bases at J; junction bases unmatched: 4. In nucleotides, the CDR3 is TGTGCCAGCAGCGTAGCGGCCAGGGGGCCCTACGAGCAGTACTTC. Its protein is CASSVAARGPYEQYF.

As for this clonotype: At one boundary the junction diverges from the germline segment, which might be a read error. CDR3 protein: CASSLEPAGVSGETQYF. DNA for the CDR3: TGTGCCAGCAGCTTAGAACCAGCGGGAGTATCAGGAGAGACCCAATACTTC. This chain uses TRBV7-2 with TRBJ2-5, with TRBD2 matching 8 bases. CDR3 length: 17 amino acids. Germline loops: CDR1 SGHTA, CDR2 FQGNSA.

The rearrangement joins TRBV7-2 to TRBJ2-7, with TRBD1 matching over 9 bases. The CDR3 length is 15 residues. Germline CDR1 and CDR2: SGHTA and FQGNSA. Unmatched junction bases numbered 7, after V lost 3 bases and J lost 4 bases. The CDR3 is CASSFDGDRVYEQYF. CDR3 DNA: TGTGCCAGCAGCTTCGATGGGGACAGGGTTTACGAGCAGTACTTC.

DNA for the CDR3: TGTGCCAGCAACGGAGGAGACGGGGGGGAAAAACTGTTTTTT. This gives the protein CASNGGDGGEKLFF. V gene TRBV12-3 or TRBV12-4 combines with J gene TRBJ1-4; weak D call: TRBD1 (5 bases). Trimming cost V 7 bases and J 8 bases, with 17 bases left between them. CDR3 length: 14 amino acids.

The V and J genes are TRBV13 and TRBJ1-2; D perhaps matches TRBD1 (6 bases). Germline lookup yields CDR1 PRHDT and CDR2 FYEKMQ (reference sequence). The CDR3 length is 17 residues. Deletions cut 3 bases from V and 5 bases from J, with 22 bases between. The CDR3 DNA reads as TGTGCCAGCAGCTTGCCCCCGCCCGGGACATATACTTATGGCTACACCTTC. This codes for CASSLPPPGTYTYGYTF.

The CDR3 sequence is CASSVGVASEKLFF. In DNA form, the CDR3 reads TGTGCCAGCAGCGTTGGGGTGGCTTCTGAAAAACTGTTTTTT. V is TRBV7-2 and J is TRBJ1-4; no clear D gene. Germline-derived CDR1 and CDR2 are SGHTA and FQGNSA. V was shortened by 5 bases and J by 7 bases, with 14 bases between the two germline ends. CDR3 length equals 14 residues.

This clonotype was counted at least ten times. The V gene is TRBV5-1, the J gene TRBJ2-5; D ambiguous. V dropped 3 bases and J dropped 0 bases, with 9 bases sitting between them. Germline V gene sequence: CDR1 SGHRS, CDR2 YFSETQ. The CDR3 has 14 amino acids. CDR3 loop: CASSSDSYQETQYF. The CDR3 DNA sequence: TGCGCCAGCAGCTCCGACTCGTACCAAGAGACCCAGTACTTC.

In its sample, this clonotype was seen a few times. This sequence joins TRBV4-3 and TRBJ2-7, with TRBD1 identical over 8 bases. V lost 4 bases, J lost 4 bases, and 9 bases stayed unmatched. The CDR3 contains 15 residues. Germline V gene data show CDR1 as LGHNA and CDR2 as YSLEER. The CDR3, as DNA: TGCGCCAGCAGCCGCATCTCTACAGGGGGGTACGAGCAGTACTTC. The encoded protein is CASSRISTGGYEQYF.